The clone carrying this T cell receptor (beta chain) came up many times. Hyperthyroidism cases were recent diagnoses of under 2 months' duration in people aged 18 to 65. As diagnostic evidence, clinical symptoms, serum thyroxine, TRAb, thyroid ultrasound and orbital computed tomography were relied upon. CDR3 length: 16 amino acids. The V and J ends lost 2 bases and 4 bases respectively, with 14 bases between them. The source of the sample is a study of Graves' ophthalmopathy and Graves' hyperthyroidism. From RNA, the CDR3 regions of TCR beta chains were amplified and sequenced. First-round RT-PCR used HTBI primers; second-round multiplex PCR followed. TCRdb re-analysed the multiplex PCR reads in MiXCR, keeping a single row per CDR3 protein. The sample has some 360,000 distinct CDR3 sequences, approximately 18% seen once.

The sample consisted of peripheral blood. J is TRBJ2-2 and V is TRBV12-3 or TRBV12-4; D possibly corresponds to TRBD2 (7 bases). The TCR originated in an adult woman with stable Graves' hyperthyroidism. In DNA form, the CDR3 reads TGTGCCAGCAGTTTATTGGGGGCGGGGGTCACCGGGGAGCTGTTTTTT. It translates to CASSLLGAGVTGELFF.